Each of the 29 T cell receptor beta chains below was sequenced from the same sample in a study of Ad26.COV2.S vaccination and SARS-CoV-2 variants. As for treatment: 15 to 20 received Ad26.COV2.S at low or high dose, single or two shots; about 5 received placebo; per-sample allocation not given. Day 63 after the first injection of vaccine or placebo was the sampling time. Measured with immunoSEQ multiplex PCR; TCRdb has only the in-frame clones, and not every one. The data contain about 480,000 clones, roughly 85% of them seen just once; the ten biggest clones take up more than 10%. The source was peripheral blood, collected in a trial of Ad26.COV2.S vaccine versus placebo. These TCRs come from a person aged 18-65 years who received the Ad26.COV2.S COVID-19 vaccine or a placebo.

This sequence joins TRBV9 and TRBJ2-1; 11 nucleotides agree with TRBD2. This CDR3 is built from 15 residues. After removal of 1 base from V and 8 bases from J, the junction contained 5 bases not matched to a gene. Germline V gene data show CDR1 as SGDLS and CDR2 as YYNGEE. In DNA form, the CDR3 reads TGTGCCAGCAGCGTAACTAGCGGGAGACAGGATGAGCAGTTCTTC. It translates to CASSVTSGRQDEQFF.

The chain has TRBV7-2 and TRBJ1-2; unclear D gene. CDR3 size: 14 residues. Germline V gives CDR1 SGHTA, CDR2 FQGNSA. The V end lost 1 base, the J end lost 8 bases, and 14 bases lay between the germline ends. In DNA form, the CDR3 reads TGTGCCAGCAGCTTAGGGCTGCCCGGGTTCGGCTACACCTTC. Residues: CASSLGLPGFGYTF.

V and J are TRBV28 and TRBJ1-1; D gene unclear. The CDR3 has 14 amino acids. Trimming shortened V by 5 bases and J by 4 bases, and 14 bases separated the two germline ends. CDR1 MDHEN and CDR2 SYDVKM come from the germline V gene. CDR3 DNA: TGTGCCAGCAGTGTACTCTGGTGGGGCACTGAAGCTTTCTTT. This gives the protein CASSVLWWGTEAFF. Based on the CDR3 plus reference TRBV28 and TRBJ1-1, the full variable domain is DVKVTQSSRYLVKRTGEKVFLECVQDMDHENMFWYRQDPGLGLRLIYFSYDVKMKEKGDIPEGYSVSREKKERFSLILESASTNQTSMYLCASSVLWWGTEAFFGQGTRLTVV.

The chain recombines TRBV7-2 with TRBJ1-2; 9 bases fit TRBD1. The CDR3 contains 16 residues. V trimming: 7 bases; J trimming: 3 bases; junction bases outside the gene matches: 12. Germline V lookup: CDR1 SGHTA, CDR2 FQGNSA. CDR3 in DNA: TGTGCCAGCACCGTAGGACAGGGGATTATTTACTATGGCTACACCTTC. Amino acid sequence: CASTVGQGIIYYGYTF.

This rearrangement joins TRBV2 to TRBJ1-2, with 10 nucleotides matching TRBD1. The CDR3 runs to 13 residues. CDR1 is SNHLY, CDR2 FYNNEI, per germline. V was clipped by 9 bases and J by 6 bases; unmatched bases: 7. The CDR3 here is CASPGQGFHGYTF. CDR3 coding DNA: TGTGCCAGTCCGGGACAGGGGTTTCATGGCTACACCTTC.

The J gene is TRBJ2-7, the V gene TRBV5-1, with D perhaps matching TRBD1 (7 bases). Germline V lookup: CDR1 SGHRS, CDR2 YFSETQ. This CDR3 is built from 14 residues. Trimming cost V 0 bases and J 7 bases, with 14 bases left between them. CDR3 region: CASSLDQGGLEQYF. In nucleotides, the CDR3 is TGCGCCAGCAGCTTGGATCAGGGGGGATTGGAGCAGTACTTC. Complete variable domain (other parts from reference TRBV5-1 and TRBJ2-7): KAGVTQTPRYLIKTRGQQVTLSCSPISGHRSVSWYQQTPGQGLQFLFEYFSETQRNKGNFPGRFSGRQFSNSRSEMNVSTLELGDSALYLCASSLDQGGLEQYFGPGTRLTVT.

The chain carries TRBV6-1 and TRBJ1-2; TRBD1 matches at 7 bases. Germline CDR1 reads MNHNS; CDR2 reads SASEGT. The CDR3 consists of 15 residues. Trimming cost V 0 bases and J 4 bases; bases outside gene matches: 5. CDR3 in amino acids: CASSEAPGQLYGYTF. CDR3 nucleotides: TGTGCCAGCAGTGAAGCTCCGGGACAGCTCTATGGCTACACCTTC.

The chain has TRBV28 and TRBJ1-2; D may be TRBD1 (5 bases). Per the germline V gene, CDR1 is MDHEN and CDR2 is SYDVKM. V shed 1 base and J shed 5 bases, with 8 bases lying between them. The CDR3 has 13 residues. In nucleotides, the CDR3 is TGTGCCAGCAGTTTATCCAGGGCATATGGCTACACCTTC. Its translation is CASSLSRAYGYTF.

The chain joins TRBV7-2 to TRBJ2-5; D unresolved. The length of the CDR3 is 14 residues. Germline V gives CDR1 SGHTA, CDR2 FQGNSA. The ends were cut back, 1 base at V and 0 bases at J, with 6 bases in the middle. The CDR3 sequence is CASSLGVYQETQYF. The CDR3 DNA follows: TGTGCCAGCAGCTTAGGAGTCTACCAAGAGACCCAGTACTTC.

The chain links TRBV5-4 to TRBJ1-1; TRBD1 might be the D (6 bases). Trimming cost V 3 bases and J 1 base, with 13 bases left between them. The CDR3 runs 15 residues. Germline-derived CDR1 and CDR2 are SGHNT and YYREEE (reference sequence). DNA of the CDR3: TGTGCCAGCAGCTATAGGACAGAAAAGAACACTGAAGCTTTCTTT. The encoded protein is CASSYRTEKNTEAFF.

This chain joins TRBV30 and TRBJ1-5, with D tentatively TRBD1 (6 bases). The CDR3 contains 15 residues. Trimming removed 0 bases at V and 6 bases at J, with 15 bases between. Germline V CDR1 and CDR2: GTSNPN, SVGIG (reference sequence). CDR3: CAWSVGGAGTQPQHF. As DNA, the CDR3 is TGTGCCTGGAGTGTAGGGGGGGCAGGGACTCAGCCCCAGCATTTT.

This chain uses TRBV24-1 with TRBJ2-1, with D maybe TRBD2 (5 bases). Trimming removed 4 bases from V and 4 bases from J, with 13 bases in between. Germline V gives CDR1 KGHDR, CDR2 SFDVKD. The CDR3 spans 15 residues. In nucleotides, the CDR3 is TGTGCCACCAGTGAAACGGGGAACTTTTACAATGAGCAGTTCTTC. Translated: CATSETGNFYNEQFF.

A remark on this clone: A read error may account for a junction end that differs from germline. The chain couples TRBV7-7 to TRBJ2-2, with 11 bases that match TRBD2. The germline gives CDR1 SSHAT, CDR2 FNYEAQ (reference sequence). This CDR3 spans 16 amino acids. DNA for the CDR3: TGTGCTAGCAGCTCAGGGACTAGCGGATACACCGGGGAGCTGTTTTTT. Its translation is CASSSGTSGYTGELFF.

This chain connects TRBV5-1 to TRBJ2-5; no reliable D call. The V gene lost 4 bases and the J gene lost 1 base, with 14 bases spanning the gap. The CDR3 extends over 15 amino acids. Germline CDR1 SGHRS, CDR2 YFSETQ. CDR3 region: CASSRRWDSQETQYF. In DNA, the CDR3 is TGCGCCAGCAGCCGTCGTTGGGATAGCCAAGAGACCCAGTACTTC.

The genes are TRBV19 and TRBJ2-7; 9 positions agree with TRBD1. The CDR3 sequence is 11 residues long. Germline values: CDR1 LNHDA, CDR2 SQIVND (reference sequence). DNA for the CDR3: TGTTGGGACAGGGTTAGTTACGAGCAGTACTTC. Encoded protein: CWDRVSYEQYF. Together with reference TRBV19 and TRBJ2-7, the CDR3 gives the full variable domain: DGGITQSPKYLFRKEGQNVTLSCEQNLNHDAMYWYRQDPGQGLRLIYYSQIVNDFQKGDIAEGYSVSREKKESFPLTVTSAQKNPTAFYLCWDRVSYEQYFGPGTRLTVT.

The genes are TRBV7-2 and TRBJ2-3; possibly TRBD2 for D (5 bases). Trimming shortened V by 5 bases and J by 0 bases, and 12 bases separated the two germline ends. Germline CDR1 reads SGHTA; CDR2 reads FQGNSA. The CDR3 is made up of 15 amino acids. Here the CDR3 reads CASSRTASSTDTQYF. CDR3 nucleotides: TGTGCCAGCAGCCGGACTGCCTCTAGCACAGATACGCAGTATTTT.

CDR3 residues: CAWVRLSGNTIYF. The CDR3 DNA follows: TGTGCCTGGGTTCGACTCTCTGGAAACACCATATATTTT. The gene calls are TRBV30 and TRBJ1-3, with D hard to call. V was clipped by 5 bases and J by 0 bases, with 8 bases between them. This CDR3 is built from 13 residues. Germline CDR1 reads GTSNPN; CDR2 reads SVGIG (reference sequence).

At least ten counts were recorded for this clone. The gene calls are TRBV11-2 and TRBJ2-3, with a tentative D call TRBD2 (6 bases). Trimming removed 3 bases from V and 6 bases from J, with 16 bases in between. The CDR3 consists of 15 residues. CDR1 is SGHAT and CDR2 is FQNNGV in the germline V gene. CDR3 residues: CASSLSLPGGDTQYF. The CDR3 nucleotides read TGTGCCAGCAGCTTGTCCTTACCTGGAGGGGATACGCAGTATTTT.

The DNA of the CDR3 is TGTGCCAGCAGTGATAGCGGGAGAGGGCAAGAGACCCAGTACTTC. Its protein product is CASSDSGRGQETQYF. V gene TRBV25-1 combines with J gene TRBJ2-5; 9 bases map to TRBD2. Per germline, CDR1 MGHDK and CDR2 SYGVNS. After removal of 3 bases from V and 2 bases from J, the junction contained 4 bases not matched to a gene. The CDR3 has 15 residues.

The chain couples TRBV4-2 to TRBJ2-1, with D hard to call. This CDR3 region has 17 residues. CDR1 and CDR2 from the germline V gene are LGHNA and YNFKEQ. The ends were cut back, 0 bases at V and 8 bases at J, with 20 bases in the middle. CDR3 nucleotides: TGTGCCAGCAGCCAAGATAGGGTTCGGACGGCGCTGGATGAGCAGTTCTTC. Encoded protein: CASSQDRVRTALDEQFF.

V is TRBV29-1 and J is TRBJ2-3; D ambiguous. Looked up from germline, CDR1 is SQVTM and CDR2 is ANQGSEA. V dropped 3 bases and J dropped 4 bases, with 17 bases sitting between them. There are 15 residues in the CDR3. CDR3 sequence: CSVDFRPFSPDTQYF. The CDR3, as DNA: TGCAGCGTTGACTTCAGGCCCTTTTCCCCAGATACGCAGTATTTT.

This chain joins TRBV10-3 and TRBJ1-1, with D perhaps matching TRBD1 (6 bases). Trimming stripped 4 bases from V and 2 bases from J, with 14 bases between. From germline, CDR1 is ENHRY and CDR2 SYGVKD. The CDR3 has 15 residues. In DNA form, the CDR3 reads TGTGCCATCAGTGGGGGGGCGCTTACTAACACTGAAGCTTTCTTT. Its translation is CAISGGALTNTEAFF.

The chain carries TRBV27 and TRBJ2-1; 15 positions agree with TRBD2. CDR1 and CDR2 (germline): MNHEY, SMNVEV (reference sequence). V trimming: 6 bases; J trimming: 15 bases; junction bases outside the gene matches: 18. The CDR3 extends over 17 amino acids. CDR3 bases: TGTGCCAGCAGCCCTAGAGGAGGACTAGCGGGAGGGAGGGACCGGTTCTTC. Amino acids: CASSPRGGLAGGRDRFF.

The chain is built from TRBV21-1 and TRBJ1-4; whether TRBD1, the table's D call, matches the DNA was not checked. TRBV21-1 is recorded as a pseudogene. CDR3 length equals 13 residues. The CDR3 bases are TGTGCCAGCTCAGGACAGTACGATGAAAAACTGTTTTTT. Its translation is CASSGQYDEKLFF.

The chain couples TRBV6-1 to TRBJ1-3; unclear D gene. The CDR3 has 17 amino acids. The germline gives CDR1 MNHNS, CDR2 SASEGT. Trimming took off 4 bases at V and 0 bases at J, with 16 bases between the two ends. For the CDR3, the DNA is TGTGCCAGCAGTGCCGATCCGGGAAATCTCTCTGGAAACACCATATATTTT. Encoded protein: CASSADPGNLSGNTIYF.

The chain is built from TRBV7-2 and TRBJ1-1; the D is unclear. V was clipped by 5 bases and J by 0 bases, with 10 bases between them. Germline CDR1 SGHTA, CDR2 FQGNSA. The CDR3 consists of 14 residues. CDR3 protein: CASSVGPLNTEAFF. CDR3 in DNA: TGTGCCAGCAGCGTCGGCCCATTGAACACTGAAGCTTTCTTT.

Notes on this clone: The same CDR3 can be traced to other DNA sequences in this sample. The chain links TRBV6-5 to TRBJ2-7; D remains ambiguous. The V gene's germline CDR1 is MNHEY and CDR2 SVGAGI. Trimming removed 0 bases from V and 3 bases from J, with 6 bases in between. This CDR3 spans 13 amino acids. The CDR3 protein is CASSYSGSYEQYF. The CDR3 DNA reads as TGTGCCAGCAGTTACTCGGGCAGCTACGAGCAGTACTTC.

The V call is TRBV19, the J call TRBJ2-7; 8 bases match TRBD1. This CDR3 is 15 amino acids long. V shed 5 bases and J 6 bases; nucleotides not matched to a gene: 12. CDR1 is LNHDA, CDR2 SQIVND, per germline (reference sequence). The CDR3 spells CASSPTDRVRGEQYF. CDR3 nucleotides: TGTGCCAGTAGTCCGACGGACAGGGTAAGGGGCGAGCAGTACTTC.

The chain uses TRBV5-8 and TRBJ2-3; D unresolved. CDR3 length: 15 amino acids. CDR1 is SGHTS, CDR2 YDEGEE, per germline. Deletions cut 0 bases from V and 0 bases from J, with 8 bases between. Written as DNA, the CDR3 is TGTGCCAGCAGCTTGGTTCTCGGCAGCACAGATACGCAGTATTTT. Protein: CASSLVLGSTDTQYF.